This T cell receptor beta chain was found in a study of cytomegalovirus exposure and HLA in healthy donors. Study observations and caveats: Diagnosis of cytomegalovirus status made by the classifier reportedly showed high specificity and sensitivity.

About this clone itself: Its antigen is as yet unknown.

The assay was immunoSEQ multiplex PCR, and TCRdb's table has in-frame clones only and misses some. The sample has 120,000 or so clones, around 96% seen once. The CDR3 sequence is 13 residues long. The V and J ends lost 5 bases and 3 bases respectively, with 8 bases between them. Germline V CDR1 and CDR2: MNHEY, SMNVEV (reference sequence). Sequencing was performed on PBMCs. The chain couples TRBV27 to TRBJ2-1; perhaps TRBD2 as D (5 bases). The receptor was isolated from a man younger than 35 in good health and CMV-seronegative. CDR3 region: CASSPDFYNEQFF. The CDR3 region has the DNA TGTGCCAGCAGTCCGGACTTCTACAATGAGCAGTTCTTC.